This T cell receptor (beta chain) emerged from a study of cytomegalovirus exposure and HLA in healthy donors (dated by TCRdb to about 2017). Turning to the overall study: In an earlier analysis of some 550 of the donors, 276 Gb of sequence data and 120 million or so unique TCR beta sequences from about 180 million T cells were reported. Around 320 gigabases of sequencing data and approximately 85 million unique TCR sequences were included in an early release covering about 700 HLA-typed donors. Of the roughly 400 genotyped donors, 65% to 90% were placed in the genetic ancestry cluster associated with self-reported Caucasian donors. The study aimed to test whether cataloging public T cell receptors could reveal signatures of past pathogen exposure. The study used immunosequencing to profile the T cell repertoires of 600 to 850 subjects and linked those repertoires to cytomegalovirus serostatus. Besides the first cohort of more than 650 subjects, a separate validation cohort made up of roughly 120 different subjects was used. High-throughput TCR immunosequencing, statistical association of individual TCRs with disease status, and machine learning were combined to predict cytomegalovirus infection status. In a later analysis, previously published TCR beta repertoires from about 640 donors were re-analyzed and high-resolution HLA genotyping was added so that TCR occurrence patterns could be studied. Rather than drawing on any new phenotypic data, the later analysis identified candidate immune exposures from TCR beta sequences and the way those sequences occurred across donors. An earlier analysis of several hundred of the donors applied high-throughput TCR beta sequencing to assess whether each TCR beta V gene segment acted as functional or pseudogenic. Donor age, sex, ethnicity and CMV serostatus were collected together with the repertoire data. Genome-wide SNP genotypes for about 55% of the roughly 670 donors were used in a later genetic analysis, which treated that subset as a discovery cohort. All discovery cohort repertoires had been generated using a single sequencing platform. HLA typing included class I and class II loci at four-digit resolution. Typing coverage varied by locus: roughly 620-640 donors for A, B, C, DRB1 and DQB1; about 520 for DQA1; over 600 for DPA1; around 450 for DPB1. Because of strong linkage in the cohort, roughly five DR-DQ haplotypes were treated as single units for association and clustering. Across 398 genotyped donors of the cohort, an average of approximately 240,000 unique TCR beta nucleotide sequences per donor were sequenced, and roughly a sixth of those sequences were non-productive. Beyond this particular receptor, the publication reports: The authors suggested that the approach could potentially be generalized to other disease states and immunological phenotypes. In a later genetic analysis, a missense DCLRE1C variant was associated with V-gene and J-gene trimming of TCR beta chains, and the association was replicated in an independent cohort. An earlier analysis of 587 of the donors showed that most TCR beta V segments appeared in productive rearrangements either about 90% or about 30% of the time, which broadly matched IMGT annotations. A further reported finding was that TCR beta sequences accurately predicted the HLA-A and HLA-B alleles for most subjects in the first cohort. Approximately 18 rarely observed V segments, including chromosome 9 orphons, were excluded from the earlier analysis of a few hundred of the donors because counts were too low. In this cohort, only TCR beta chains were sequenced, and detectable features were limited by the absence of alpha or paired-chain data. In a later analysis, HLA-associated TCR beta chains were found to be more clonally expanded and to have lower generation probabilities than equally common non-associated chains. According to a later analysis, parvovirus B19, influenza, CMV and Epstein-Barr virus appeared linked to several top co-occurrence clusters. According to a later analysis, most CMV-associated TCR beta chains appeared to be HLA-restricted, and the HLA associations seemed to be driven largely by CMV exposure. According to a later genetic analysis, donors in an Asian-associated ancestry cluster had fewer N-insertions in productive TCRs than the approximately 690-donor mean. Because some donors lacked HLA typing at each locus, the association tests relied only on the typed subset. In a later analysis, the rate of TCR association differed among HLA loci, with DRB1 alleles having the most associated TCRs and HLA-C alleles having the fewest. CMV serostatus was the only immune exposure information available for the cohort. Roughly uniform sequencing depth across donors was assumed in presence/absence analyses, although this assumption may not hold. The 87-base-pair reads could not distinguish some IMGT-functional V segments, including TRBV6-2 and TRBV6-3, so those segments were excluded. When HLA alleles, especially DR and DQ, strongly co-occurred, attributing TCR associations to individual alleles was difficult. The sequencing pipeline was judged likely to have produced a cluster of highly shared sequence variants as a technical artifact. Specific HLA alleles were associated with roughly 16,000 TCR beta sequences at a false discovery rate of 0.05 in a later analysis. Cytomegalovirus status was reported to be diagnosed by the classifier with high specificity and sensitivity in both the original and validation cohorts. The study listed 150 to 200 TCR beta chains as associated with cytomegalovirus. Most TCR sequences were observed very rarely across donors, whereas some public TCRs were present in many individuals. Three of the identified cytomegalovirus-associated TCR beta chains were confirmed in vitro to be specific for cytomegalovirus antigens. Correlated functional status among segregating V segments might be attributable to linkage disequilibrium, but an unknown experimental factor could not be ruled out.

On this clone itself: Its binding antigen is unknown. Base qualities are missing; no much larger clone stands one base away.

CDR3 length: 15 amino acids, cysteine to phenylalanine. Kept here is only the CDR3 DNA, which spans 45 bases and is read in frame from base 1. Trimming takes 2 bases from V and 0 bases from J, and the germline ends sit 8 bases apart. Based on the germline V gene, the CDR1 and CDR2 sequences are KGHSH and LQKENI. The library was built by means of the immunoSEQ multiplex PCR assay. The multiplex PCR relied on a mix of 60 forward primers for TCR Vbeta segments and 13 reverse primers for TCR Jbeta segments. Amplification of the CDR3 region of rearranged TCR beta genes was performed with a multiplex PCR assay on genomic DNA. Amplified TCR beta libraries were sequenced as 87-base-pair reads on the Illumina HiSeq System. For the original study's pipeline: A later analysis tallied 80 million to 95 million unique TCR beta chains across the 666 repertoires, and around 12 million of those chains were shared by two or more donors. A nearest-neighbor algorithm error-corrected the raw reads and collapsed the reads into unique sequences, merging closely related sequences to remove PCR and sequencing errors. CDR3 sequences were aligned to IMGT reference sequences to assign V, D and J gene segments. For a sequence to be retained, a match of at least six nucleotides to both a V gene segment and a J gene segment was required. A rearrangement was called productive if the CDR3 had no stop codons and remained in frame with V and J, and every other rearrangement was called non-productive. CDR3 was defined according to IMGT convention as the region running from the second conserved V-encoded cysteine to the conserved J-encoded phenylalanine. In an earlier analysis of 500 to 650 of the donors, sequences lacking an unambiguous match to a single V gene segment were excluded. An earlier analysis of several hundred of the donors called V segments functional above 56.7% productive rearrangements and segregating when the between-donor standard deviation exceeded 5%. A statistical classification framework was built to diagnose cytomegalovirus status from the catalog of TCR beta chain sequences. V and J gene assignment, in a later analysis, came from comparing TCR nucleotide sequences with IMGT/GENE-DB human TR gene sequences. Using the TCRdist pipeline, a later analysis assigned CDR3 sequences along with most-parsimonious VDJ recombination scenarios. A later analysis defined each TCR beta chain by its CDR3 amino acid sequence plus V-gene family, and excluded reads lacking a unique V-gene family. A later analysis removed 500 to 600 highly shared, low-generation-probability nucleotide sequences to deal with suspected cross-contamination and a sequencing artifact. A later analysis calculated a clonal expansion index for each public chain from normalized within-repertoire ranks of inferred template counts. Generation probabilities in a later analysis came from a VDJ recombination model fitted to out-of-frame rearrangements, and those results were checked against IGoR. In a later analysis, hypergeometric tests were used to score TCR-TCR, TCR-HLA and TCR-CMV co-occurrence, with a repertoire-size bias correction applied to TCR pairs. False discovery rates were estimated in a later analysis by permuting HLA or CMV assignments 20 times. In a later analysis, co-occurring TCRs were grouped with DBSCAN, and TCRdist sequence similarity was added when clustering was performed within HLA-allele-positive subsets. For co-occurrence clustering, repertoires with fewer than 30,000 or more than 120,000 public chains were excluded, along with roughly 5 repertoires with anomalous nucleotide sharing. The table comes from immuneACCESS by way of TCRdb, which keeps in-frame sequences with V and J called. Part of the clones is missing from these tables; in studies checked, under half for an unresolved V gene and the rest for unknown reasons. Clone size and V and J calls were adopted from that table, with D and trimming inferred from the DNA. The sample table holds some 170,000 clones, of which 65% to 75% were seen once. The biggest ten clones account for less than 2.5% of the sample.

The cohort was made up of 500 to 800 healthy bone marrow donors. Cohort members were all nominally healthy when sampled, although unrecorded immune exposures were likely present. Of the 670 or so cohort members, around 280 had positive CMV serostatus and just over 350 had negative CMV serostatus, and CMV serostatus was not recorded for the donor. Every donor gave a peripheral blood sample, and the peripheral blood mononuclear cells from that sample were used for TCR beta sequencing. Genomic DNA extraction from the blood cell samples was performed with the Qiagen DNeasy Blood Extraction Kit. The sample taken for sequencing was PBMCs. The sequence derives from a human donor in good health. Here the chain combines TRBV18 and TRBJ1-5; the D region possibly corresponds to TRBD1 (5 bases align). The DNA is as follows: TGTGCCAGCTCACCAGGGGCAGATAGCAATCAGCCCCAGCATTTT. Its translation reads: CASSPGADSNQPQHF.